Listed below are T cell receptor beta chains from one sample, sequenced in a study of T-cell reconstitution after alpha-beta-depleted transplantation in children. MiXCR, run by TCRdb on the PCR reads, gives a single entry per CDR3 protein. The table lists some 300,000 distinct CDR3 sequences, roughly 7.8% of them singletons, with around 9.8% in the top ten. Sample: peripheral blood, taken 360 days after TCRalphabeta/CD19-depleted stem cell transplant. All receptors derive from a female patient aged 2-9 years who had a stem cell transplant for Fanconi anemia, so the T cells may come from the graft donor. The CDR3 runs from the conserved cysteine through the conserved F or W.

TRBV3-1,TRBJ2-1,CASSLLQGPSYNEQFF
TRBV10-3,TRBJ2-3,CAIRTSGGADTQYF
TRBV21-1,TRBJ2-5,CASILAEETQYF
TRBV12-3/TRBV12-4,TRBJ1-4,CASSLGWGTNEKLFF
TRBV20-1,TRBJ2-1,CSASTPLAGVGNEQFF
TRBV19,TRBJ1-1,CATTPFQGSNTEAFF
TRBV2,TRBJ2-5,CASRADSPQPETQYF
TRBV5-1,TRBJ1-4,CASRTTGATNEKLFF
TRBV11-1,TRBJ2-5,CASSLWGLVGAGEETQYF
TRBV14,TRBJ2-1,CASSLSPLAGLYNEQFF
TRBV27,TRBJ2-2,CASSRLAGANTGELFF
TRBV5-1,TRBJ2-3,CASSLALKWGVNTDTQYF
TRBV27,TRBJ1-2,CASISSRDRVGGYGYTF
TRBV4-2,TRBJ2-2,CASSRLETGGLHTGELFF
TRBV27,TRBJ1-5,CASSFSGVNQPQHF
TRBV5-1,TRBJ2-1,CASSWARASGMMDEQFF
TRBV5-1,TRBJ2-1,CASSLIGGGSYNEQFF
TRBV28,TRBJ2-6,CASSSQLIQGLLTF
TRBV2,TRBJ2-2,CASRGAGELFF
TRBV5-1,TRBJ2-2,CASSLPTGGNTGELFF
TRBV28,TRBJ2-2,CASSLLAQNTGELFF
TRBV27,TRBJ1-2,CASSSLSTGAYGYTF
TRBV7-6,TRBJ2-1,CASSLGWSGMDEQFF
TRBV24-1,TRBJ2-2,CATSDRERGNTGELFF
TRBV29-1,TRBJ2-3,CSVGQGQDTQYF
TRBV4-3,TRBJ2-1,CASSQGPSGGTQFF
TRBV6-5,TRBJ1-5,CASSYAYLDQPQHF
TRBV15,TRBJ2-5,CATSMGRAVEETQYF
TRBV11-2,TRBJ2-7,CASGLAGGEQYF
TRBV20-1,TRBJ2-5,CSARGLGETQYF
TRBV6-2/TRBV6-3,TRBJ2-7,CASSYGFRTGFEQYF
TRBV5-5,TRBJ2-1,CASSKNRGNEQFF
TRBV12-3/TRBV12-4,TRBJ2-2,CASSKGGYTGELFF
TRBV2,TRBJ2-5,CASSGQGLRQETQYF
TRBV11-1,TRBJ2-1,CASSSTWDADESSYNEQFF
TRBV29-1,TRBJ2-3,CSVGGLRTDTQYF
TRBV7-2,TRBJ1-1,CASSLVNAGEAFF
TRBV11-2,TRBJ2-3,CASSSPLWFTDTQYF
TRBV12-3/TRBV12-4,TRBJ2-1,CASSSQFFGTSGGADYNEQFF
TRBV6-5,TRBJ2-5,CASSYTMQGAQETQYF
TRBV2,TRBJ2-5,CASSEGQGRFGRPQYF
TRBV12-3/TRBV12-4,TRBJ2-7,CASSLSEGDSPYEQYF
TRBV6-5,TRBJ1-5,CASSPFGQPNQPQHF
TRBV10-3,TRBJ1-1,CAISEAGRGQTEAFF
TRBV20-1,TRBJ1-2,CSAPQWESVNYGYTF
TRBV2,TRBJ2-2,CASSRGGTGELFF
TRBV10-3,TRBJ1-5,CAISDGRYNQPQHF
TRBV28,TRBJ1-1,CASSLSPWMNTEAFF
TRBV4-1,TRBJ2-7,CASSQVLAGLTYEQYF
TRBV5-1,TRBJ2-7,CASSSPRGMGPGEQYF
TRBV3-1,TRBJ2-7,CASSGDPSSYEQYF
TRBV6-5,TRBJ2-1,CASSYMVSGFNEQFF
TRBV12-3/TRBV12-4,TRBJ1-6,CASTFVPGGRTINSPLHF